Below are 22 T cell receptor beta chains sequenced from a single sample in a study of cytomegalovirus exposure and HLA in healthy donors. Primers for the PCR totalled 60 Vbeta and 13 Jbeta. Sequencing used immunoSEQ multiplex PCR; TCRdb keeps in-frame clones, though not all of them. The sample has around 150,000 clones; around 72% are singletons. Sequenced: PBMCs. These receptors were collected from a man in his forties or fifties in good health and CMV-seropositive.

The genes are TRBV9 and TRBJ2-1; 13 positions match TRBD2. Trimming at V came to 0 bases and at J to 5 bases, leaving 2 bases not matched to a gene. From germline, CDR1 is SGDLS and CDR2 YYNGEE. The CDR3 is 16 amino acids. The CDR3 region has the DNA TGTGCCAGCAGCGTAGGAGGGACTAGCGGGAACAATGAGCAGTTCTTC. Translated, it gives CASSVGGTSGNNEQFF.

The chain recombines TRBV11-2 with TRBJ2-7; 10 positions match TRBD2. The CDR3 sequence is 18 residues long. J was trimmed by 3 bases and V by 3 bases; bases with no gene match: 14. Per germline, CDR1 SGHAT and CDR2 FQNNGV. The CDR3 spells CASSFPLLSSGGVYEQYF. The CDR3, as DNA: TGTGCCAGCAGCTTCCCCCTCTTGTCTAGCGGGGGTGTCTACGAGCAGTACTTC.

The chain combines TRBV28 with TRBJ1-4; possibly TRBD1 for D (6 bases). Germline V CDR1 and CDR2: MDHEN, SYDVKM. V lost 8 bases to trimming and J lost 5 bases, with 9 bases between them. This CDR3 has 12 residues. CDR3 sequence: CASLGGNEKLFF. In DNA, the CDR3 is TGTGCCAGCCTAGGGGGAAATGAAAAACTGTTTTTT. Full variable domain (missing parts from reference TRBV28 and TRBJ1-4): DVKVTQSSRYLVKRTGEKVFLECVQDMDHENMFWYRQDPGLGLRLIYFSYDVKMKEKGDIPEGYSVSREKKERFSLILESASTNQTSMYLCASLGGNEKLFFGSGTQLSVL.

The CDR3 is CASSRPGLAVHEQFF. CDR3 in DNA: TGTGCCAGCAGCAGACCGGGACTAGCGGTCCATGAGCAGTTCTTC. The chain joins TRBV6-1 to TRBJ2-1; TRBD2 agrees at 11 bases. Germline V lookup: CDR1 MNHNS, CDR2 SASEGT. Germline trimming cut 6 bases from V and 8 bases from J; bases unmatched to any gene: 9. This CDR3 comprises 15 residues.

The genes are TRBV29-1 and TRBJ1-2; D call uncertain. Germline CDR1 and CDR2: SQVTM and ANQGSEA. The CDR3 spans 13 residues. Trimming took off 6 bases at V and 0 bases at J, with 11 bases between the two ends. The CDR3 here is CSVETGANYGYTF. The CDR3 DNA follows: TGCAGCGTCGAAACGGGTGCTAACTATGGCTACACCTTC.

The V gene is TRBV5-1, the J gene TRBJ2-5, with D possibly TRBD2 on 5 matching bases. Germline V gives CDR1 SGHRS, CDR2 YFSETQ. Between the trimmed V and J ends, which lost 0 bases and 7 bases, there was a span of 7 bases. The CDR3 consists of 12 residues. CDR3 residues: CASSLGAGTQYF. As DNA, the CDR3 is TGCGCCAGCAGCTTGGGGGCGGGGACCCAGTACTTC.

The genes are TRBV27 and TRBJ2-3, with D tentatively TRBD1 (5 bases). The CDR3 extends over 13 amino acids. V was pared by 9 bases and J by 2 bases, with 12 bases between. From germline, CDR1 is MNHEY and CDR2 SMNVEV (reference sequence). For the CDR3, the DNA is TGTGCCAGTGCACGTGGGGCCACAGATACGCAGTATTTT. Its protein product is CASARGATDTQYF.

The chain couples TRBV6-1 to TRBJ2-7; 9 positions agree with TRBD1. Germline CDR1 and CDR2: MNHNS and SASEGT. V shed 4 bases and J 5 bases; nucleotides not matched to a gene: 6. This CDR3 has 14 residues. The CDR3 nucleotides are TGTGCCAGCAGTGGAGGGACAGGGCAGAACGAGCAGTACTTC. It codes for CASSGGTGQNEQYF.

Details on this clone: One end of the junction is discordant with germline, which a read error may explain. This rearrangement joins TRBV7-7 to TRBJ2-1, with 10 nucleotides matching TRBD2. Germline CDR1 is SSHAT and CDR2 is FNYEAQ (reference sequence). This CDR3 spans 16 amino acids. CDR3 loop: CASSLGGAGGDNEQFF. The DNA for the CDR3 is TGTGCTAGCAGCTTAGGAGGAGCGGGAGGGGACAATGAGCAGTTCTTC.

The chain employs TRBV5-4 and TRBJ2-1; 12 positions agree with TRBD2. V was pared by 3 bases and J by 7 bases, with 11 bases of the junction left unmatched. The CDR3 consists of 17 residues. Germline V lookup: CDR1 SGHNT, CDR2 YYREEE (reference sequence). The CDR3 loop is CASSSTLLAGGLNEQFF. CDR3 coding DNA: TGTGCCAGCAGCTCGACCCTCCTAGCGGGGGGGCTAAATGAGCAGTTCTTC. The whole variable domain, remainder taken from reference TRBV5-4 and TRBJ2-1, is ETGVTQSPTHLIKTRGQQVTLRCSSQSGHNTVSWYQQALGQGPQFIFQYYREEENGRGNFPPRFSGLQFPNYSSELNVNALELDDSALYLCASSSTLLAGGLNEQFFGPGTRLTVL.

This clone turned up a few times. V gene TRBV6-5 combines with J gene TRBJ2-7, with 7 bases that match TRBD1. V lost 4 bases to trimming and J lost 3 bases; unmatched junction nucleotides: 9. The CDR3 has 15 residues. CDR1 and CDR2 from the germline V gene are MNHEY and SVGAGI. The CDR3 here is CASSSTGTAIYEQYF. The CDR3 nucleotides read TGTGCCAGCAGTTCGACCGGGACAGCCATCTACGAGCAGTACTTC.

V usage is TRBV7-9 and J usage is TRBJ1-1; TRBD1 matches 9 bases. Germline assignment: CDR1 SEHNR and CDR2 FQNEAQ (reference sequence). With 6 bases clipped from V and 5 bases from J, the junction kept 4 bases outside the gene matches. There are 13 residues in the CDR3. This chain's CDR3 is CASSSQGATEAFF. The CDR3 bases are TGTGCCAGCAGTTCACAGGGGGCTACTGAAGCTTTCTTT.

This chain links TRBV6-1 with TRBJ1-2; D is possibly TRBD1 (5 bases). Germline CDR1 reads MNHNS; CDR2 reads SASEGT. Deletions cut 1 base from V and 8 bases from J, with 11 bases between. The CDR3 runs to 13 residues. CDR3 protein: CASSEGRGSGYTF. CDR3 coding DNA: TGTGCCAGCAGTGAAGGAAGGGGAAGCGGCTACACCTTC.

For the CDR3, the DNA is TGTGCCAGCAGTGGGACAGGGGGTGGAAATCAGCCCCAGCATTTT. It translates to CASSGTGGGNQPQHF. This sequence joins TRBV2 and TRBJ1-5, with 10 nucleotides matching TRBD1. CDR1 is SNHLY and CDR2 is FYNNEI in the germline V gene. This CDR3 comprises 15 residues. The junction had 4 bases not matched to a gene; V was cut back by 4 bases and J by 4 bases.

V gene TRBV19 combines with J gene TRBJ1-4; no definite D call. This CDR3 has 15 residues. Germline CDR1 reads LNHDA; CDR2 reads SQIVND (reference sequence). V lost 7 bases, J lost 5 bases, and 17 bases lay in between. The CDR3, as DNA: TGTGCCAGTAAATCGGCGGATACGACGAATGAAAAACTGTTTTTT. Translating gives CASKSADTTNEKLFF.

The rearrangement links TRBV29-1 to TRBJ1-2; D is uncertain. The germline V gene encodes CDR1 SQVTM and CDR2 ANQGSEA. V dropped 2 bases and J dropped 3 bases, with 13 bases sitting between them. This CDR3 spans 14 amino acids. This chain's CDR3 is CSVEKLKTYYGYTF. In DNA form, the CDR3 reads TGCAGCGTTGAAAAACTTAAGACTTACTATGGCTACACCTTC.

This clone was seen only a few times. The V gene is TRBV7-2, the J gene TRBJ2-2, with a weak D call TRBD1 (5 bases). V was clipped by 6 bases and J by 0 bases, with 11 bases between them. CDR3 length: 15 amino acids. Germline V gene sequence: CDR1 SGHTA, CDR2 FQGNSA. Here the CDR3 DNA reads TGTGCCAGCAGAGGGGTAGGGTCGAACACCGGGGAGCTGTTTTTT. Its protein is CASRGVGSNTGELFF.

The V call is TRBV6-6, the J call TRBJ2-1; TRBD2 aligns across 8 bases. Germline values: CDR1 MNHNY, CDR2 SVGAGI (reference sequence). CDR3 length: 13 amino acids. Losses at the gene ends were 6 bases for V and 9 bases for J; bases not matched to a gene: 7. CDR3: CASRPGGAGEQFF. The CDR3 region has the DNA TGTGCCAGCAGACCCGGGGGGGCAGGTGAGCAGTTCTTC.

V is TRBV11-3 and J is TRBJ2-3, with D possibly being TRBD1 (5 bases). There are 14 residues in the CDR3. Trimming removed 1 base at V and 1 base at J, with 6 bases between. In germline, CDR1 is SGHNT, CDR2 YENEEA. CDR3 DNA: TGTGCCAGCAGCTTAGGACAGCGCACAGATACGCAGTATTTT. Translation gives CASSLGQRTDTQYF.

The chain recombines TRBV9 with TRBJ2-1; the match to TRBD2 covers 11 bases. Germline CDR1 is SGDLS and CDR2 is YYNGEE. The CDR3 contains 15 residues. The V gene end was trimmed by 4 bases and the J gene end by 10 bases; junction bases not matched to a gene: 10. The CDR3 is CASSPGLAESTEQFF. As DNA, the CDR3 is TGTGCCAGCAGCCCGGGACTAGCGGAGTCCACCGAGCAGTTCTTC.

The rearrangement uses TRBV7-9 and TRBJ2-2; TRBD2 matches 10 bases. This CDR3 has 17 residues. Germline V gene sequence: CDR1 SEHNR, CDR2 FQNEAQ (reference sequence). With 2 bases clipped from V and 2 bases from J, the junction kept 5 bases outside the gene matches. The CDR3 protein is CASSLRTSGVNTGELFF. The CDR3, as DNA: TGTGCCAGCAGCTTAAGAACTAGCGGGGTCAACACCGGGGAGCTGTTTTTT.

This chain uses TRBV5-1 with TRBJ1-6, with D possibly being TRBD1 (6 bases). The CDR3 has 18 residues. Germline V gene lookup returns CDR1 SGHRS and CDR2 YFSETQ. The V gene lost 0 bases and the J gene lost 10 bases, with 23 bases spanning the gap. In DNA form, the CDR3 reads TGCGCCAGCAGCTTGGCCTCAGTAACAGGGCTACTTGGATCACCCCTCCACTTT. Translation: CASSLASVTGLLGSPLHF.